Listed below are T cell receptor beta chains from one sample, sequenced in a study of response to subunit inactivated influenza vaccine. Via MiXCR, TCRdb re-called the RT-PCR reads, giving one row per CDR3 protein. The sample yields roughly 710,000 distinct CDR3 sequences, less than 15% seen once. This sample comprised PBMCs from blood, obtained 14 to 15 days before vaccination. Source of these receptors: a man aged 45 to 65 who received an inactivated influenza vaccine. Both conserved end residues are part of each CDR3. Fields, in order: J gene, CDR3 length, clone size, V gene, D gene, CDR3 protein, CDR3 DNA. The D gene is left open where the match is weak. Clone size is stated in some rows and not others, as once, few, many or a class when expanded.

>TRBJ2-7|16|NA|TRBV21-1|NA
CASSKGLRGYSYEQYF
TGTGCCAGCAGCAAAGGATTGAGGGGCTACTCCTACGAGCAGTACTTC
>TRBJ2-7|15|few|TRBV4-3|TRBD1
CASSQDDGQGYEQYF
TGCGCCAGCAGCCAAGATGACGGACAGGGGTACGAGCAGTACTTC
>TRBJ2-1|15|few|TRBV5-1|NA
CASTSLTSSYNEQFF
TGCGCCAGCACCTCATTGACGAGCTCCTACAATGAGCAGTTCTTC
>TRBJ2-1|16|few|TRBV7-8|NA
CASSLAPPSSYNEQFF
TGTGCCAGCAGCTTAGCTCCGCCTAGCTCCTACAATGAGCAGTTCTTC
>TRBJ1-5|14|many|TRBV12-3/TRBV12-4|NA
CASSTQGLGQPQHF
TGTGCCAGCAGCACACAGGGTTTAGGCCAGCCCCAGCATTTT
>TRBJ1-5|14|NA|TRBV14|NA
CASSQGPVNQPQHF
TGTGCCAGCAGCCAAGGTCCCGTTAATCAGCCCCAGCATTTT
>TRBJ1-2|14|NA|TRBV4-3|NA
CASSHPGTAYGYTF
TGCGCCAGCAGCCACCCAGGGACGGCTTATGGCTACACCTTC
>TRBJ2-2|15|NA|TRBV7-9|TRBD1
CASRRGRKESGELFF
TGTGCCAGCAGGAGGGGGCGGAAGGAGTCCGGGGAGCTGTTTTTT
>TRBJ2-7|16|NA|TRBV20-1|NA
CSARDLERAPFYEQYF
TGCAGTGCTAGAGATCTGGAGCGGGCTCCCTTCTACGAGCAGTACTTC
>TRBJ1-2|12|few|TRBV9|NA
CASQSDGGRYTF
TGTGCCAGCCAATCCGACGGGGGACGCTACACCTTC
>TRBJ2-2|13|many|TRBV7-9|NA
CASSLENTGELFF
TGTGCCAGCAGCTTAGAGAACACCGGGGAGCTGTTTTTT
>TRBJ2-7|16|few|TRBV7-2|TRBD2
CASSLGAREATYEQYF
TGTGCCAGCAGCTTAGGGGCGCGGGAGGCAACCTACGAGCAGTACTTC
>TRBJ2-1|12|NA|TRBV24-1|NA
CATSEGYNEQFF
TGTGCCACCAGTGAGGGCTACAATGAGCAGTTCTTC
>TRBJ1-6|15|NA|TRBV7-2|NA
CASSLSFQGYSPLHF
TGTGCCAGCAGCTTAAGTTTTCAGGGGTATTCACCCCTCCACTTT
>TRBJ2-7|15|NA|TRBV10-3|NA
CAISEGAGALYEQYF
TGTGCCATCAGTGAGGGGGCAGGGGCTCTCTACGAGCAGTACTTC
>TRBJ2-3|16|NA|TRBV12-3/TRBV12-4|NA
CASSSRTGLSTDTQYF
TGTGCCAGCAGTTCACGAACGGGGCTTAGCACAGATACGCAGTATTTT
>TRBJ2-7|13|few|TRBV6-6|NA
CASSYDRISVKYF
TGTGCCAGCAGCTACGACAGAATCTCGGTGAAGTACTTC
>TRBJ2-5|16|NA|TRBV7-9|TRBD2
CASSQTSGRGSETQYF
TGTGCCAGCAGCCAAACTAGCGGGAGAGGGTCGGAGACCCAGTACTTC
>TRBJ2-1|17|few|TRBV9|TRBD2
CASSVGTSGGLRNEQFF
TGTGCCAGCAGCGTAGGGACTAGCGGGGGGCTAAGGAATGAGCAGTTCTTC
>TRBJ1-1|15|NA|TRBV7-2|NA
CASSKPDNQNTEAFF
TGTGCCAGCAGCAAACCCGACAACCAGAACACTGAAGCTTTCTTT
>TRBJ1-1|12|few|TRBV20-1|NA
CSARVRARGAFF
TGCAGTGCTAGAGTCAGGGCGCGGGGAGCTTTCTTT
>TRBJ2-7|15|NA|TRBV4-3|NA
CASSQDLSRGYEQYF
TGCGCCAGCAGCCAAGATCTCTCACGGGGGTACGAGCAGTACTTC
>TRBJ1-5|14|NA|TRBV30|NA
CAWSPAVTGWPQHF
TGTGCCTGGAGTCCCGCGGTAACTGGGTGGCCCCAGCATTTT
>TRBJ2-1|18|NA|TRBV5-1|TRBD2
CASSREGLAGGPGNEQFF
TGCGCCAGCAGCAGAGAAGGACTAGCGGGAGGGCCTGGGAATGAGCAGTTCTTC
>TRBJ2-1|12|many|TRBV29-1|NA
CSVEDPPEEQFF
TGCAGCGTTGAAGACCCTCCGGAGGAGCAGTTCTTC
>TRBJ2-7|17|few|TRBV11-2|TRBD1
CASSFKVTGGLSYEQYF
TGTGCCAGCAGCTTTAAAGTAACAGGGGGTCTTTCCTACGAGCAGTACTTC
>TRBJ2-7|15|NA|TRBV18|NA
CASSPGASESYEQYF
TGTGCCAGCTCACCTGGGGCTAGCGAATCCTACGAGCAGTACTTC
>TRBJ2-3|15|many|TRBV5-1|NA
CASSLWGTSTDTQYF
TGCGCCAGCAGCTTGTGGGGAACTAGCACAGATACGCAGTATTTT
>TRBJ2-7|13|NA|TRBV30|NA
CAWSVDSNYEQYF
TGTGCCTGGAGTGTTGACAGTAACTACGAGCAGTACTTC
>TRBJ2-7|15|NA|TRBV20-1|NA
CSALKTPLTSYEQYF
TGCAGTGCTCTAAAGACCCCACTCACCTCCTACGAGCAGTACTTC
>TRBJ2-1|16|few|TRBV28|TRBD2
CASSLTSLKIPNEQFF
TGTGCCAGCAGTTTGACTAGCTTAAAAATACCCAATGAGCAGTTCTTC
>TRBJ2-3|16|few|TRBV15|NA
CATSRDPSFPTDTQYF
TGTGCCACCAGCAGAGATCCTAGCTTTCCCACAGATACGCAGTATTTT
>TRBJ1-1|14|many|TRBV4-2|NA
CASSQATGNTEAFF
TGTGCCAGCAGCCAAGCGACGGGGAACACTGAAGCTTTCTTT
>TRBJ2-2|13|NA|TRBV12-3/TRBV12-4|TRBD2
CAAGGANTGELFF
TGTGCAGCGGGGGGCGCGAACACCGGGGAGCTGTTTTTT
>TRBJ1-2|16|few|TRBV4-2|NA
CASSHPKDTLIFGYTF
TGTGCCAGCAGCCACCCTAAAGACACACTCATATTTGGCTACACCTTC
>TRBJ2-3|14|NA|TRBV27|NA
CASSPRGSRDTQYF
TGTGCCAGCAGTCCTCGGGGGAGTAGGGATACGCAGTATTTT
>TRBJ1-5|15|few|TRBV10-3|TRBD1
CAISNTGTGNQPQHF
TGTGCCATCAGTAATACCGGGACAGGTAACCAGCCCCAGCATTTT
>TRBJ2-1|14|NA|TRBV9|NA
CASSVGRSYNEQFF
TGTGCCAGCAGCGTGGGCAGATCCTACAATGAGCAGTTCTTC
>TRBJ2-4|10|few|TRBV7-9|NA
CASSLSSLYF
TGTGCCAGCAGCTTGAGTTCTTTGTACTTC
>TRBJ2-1|15|many|TRBV5-1|TRBD2
CASSRLAEEYNEQFF
TGCGCCAGCAGCCGACTAGCGGAAGAATACAATGAGCAGTTCTTC
>TRBJ2-1|14|NA|TRBV2|NA
CASSGATAYNEQFF
TGTGCCAGCAGTGGGGCGACAGCCTACAATGAGCAGTTCTTC
>TRBJ1-5|13|few|TRBV25-1|NA
CASSEKRGTRIHF
TGTGCCAGCAGTGAAAAAAGAGGGACGAGAATTCATTTT
>TRBJ2-3|17|many|TRBV5-1|TRBD1
CASSLARTGATTDTQYF
TGCGCCAGCAGCTTGGCCCGGACAGGGGCGACCACAGATACGCAGTATTTT
>TRBJ2-7|16|few|TRBV4-3|NA
CASSQDQGGAAYEQYF
TGCGCCAGCAGCCAAGACCAAGGAGGGGCCGCCTACGAGCAGTACTTC
>TRBJ2-7|14|few|TRBV24-1|NA
CATSDPGMSREQYF
TGTGCCACCAGTGACCCCGGGATGTCGCGAGAGCAGTACTTC
>TRBJ1-1|12|few|TRBV6-6|NA
CASSKQGPEAFF
TGTGCCAGCAGTAAACAGGGCCCTGAAGCTTTCTTT
>TRBJ1-6|14|few|TRBV7-2|NA
CASSLTGFNSPLHF
TGTGCCAGCAGCTTAACGGGGTTTAATTCACCCCTCCACTTT
>TRBJ2-7|15|many|TRBV11-2|NA
CASSLDMGPSYEQYF
TGTGCCAGCAGCTTAGATATGGGCCCCTCCTACGAGCAGTACTTC
>TRBJ2-1|15|few|TRBV6-1|NA
CASTREGSSYNEQFF
TGTGCCAGCACCAGAGAAGGGAGCTCCTACAATGAGCAGTTCTTC
>TRBJ2-1|14|NA|TRBV4-3|NA
CASSPVDYDNEQFF
TGCGCCAGCAGCCCAGTGGACTACGACAATGAGCAGTTCTTC
>TRBJ2-4|13|many|TRBV20-1|NA
CSATGGGGNIQYF
TGCAGTGCTACCGGAGGAGGGGGAAACATTCAGTACTTC
>TRBJ2-7|12|many|TRBV12-3/TRBV12-4|NA
CASSRGGGEQYF
TGTGCCAGCAGCAGGGGCGGGGGCGAGCAGTACTTC
>TRBJ2-3|15|few|TRBV20-1|NA
CSARDNNPSTDTQYF
TGCAGTGCTAGAGACAACAACCCTAGCACAGATACGCAGTATTTT
>TRBJ2-1|14|many|TRBV12-3/TRBV12-4|NA
CASSSEGVRVEQFF
TGTGCCAGCAGTTCTGAGGGAGTTCGGGTTGAGCAGTTCTTC
>TRBJ2-1|18|NA|TRBV7-8|TRBD2
CASSFWTSGASSYNEQFF
TGTGCCAGCAGCTTTTGGACTAGCGGGGCCAGCTCCTACAATGAGCAGTTCTTC